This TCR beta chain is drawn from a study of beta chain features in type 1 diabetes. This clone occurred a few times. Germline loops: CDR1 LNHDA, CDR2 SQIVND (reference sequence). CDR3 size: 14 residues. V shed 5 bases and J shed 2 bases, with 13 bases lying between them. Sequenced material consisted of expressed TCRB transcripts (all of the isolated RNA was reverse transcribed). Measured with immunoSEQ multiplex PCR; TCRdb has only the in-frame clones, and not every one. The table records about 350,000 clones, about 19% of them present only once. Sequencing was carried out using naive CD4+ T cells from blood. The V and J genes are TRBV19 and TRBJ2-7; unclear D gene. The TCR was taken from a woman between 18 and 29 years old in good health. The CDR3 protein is CASSSRLETYEQYF. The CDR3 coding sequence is TGTGCCAGTAGTTCCCGACTGGAGACCTACGAGCAGTACTTC. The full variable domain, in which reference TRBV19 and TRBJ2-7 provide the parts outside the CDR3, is DGGITQSPKYLFRKEGQNVTLSCEQNLNHDAMYWYRQDPGQGLRLIYYSQIVNDFQKGDIAEGYSVSREKKESFPLTVTSAQKNPTAFYLCASSSRLETYEQYFGPGTRLTVT.